This T cell receptor beta chain was retrieved from a study of T-cell memory formation after mild COVID-19. Study-wide findings and caveats: Contracting clones from day 15 to 85 had balanced CD4/CD8; later expanders favoured CD4+.

The CDR3 is made up of 14 amino acids. Germline CDR1 reads MGHDK; CDR2 reads SYGVNS. Trimming took 6 bases from V and 7 from J, leaving 13 bases between them. The sample holds a few counts of this clonotype. Its antigen is not known. 5'RACE primed from the constant segment yielded TCR alpha and TCR beta cDNA libraries bearing sample barcodes and UMIs. TCRdb processed the 5' RACE reads anew with MiXCR; each CDR3 protein has one entry. The sample shows hundreds of thousands of distinct CDR3 sequences, 28% of them seen only once. This sequence joins TRBV25-1 and TRBJ1-6, with D tentatively TRBD1 (5 bases). The TCR was taken from an adult woman who had mild COVID-19 (a few samples of this study predate the infection). Cell type and time point are not known. Sequencing input: PBMCs or a T cell subset sorted from them (not recorded which). The CDR3 sequence: CASRTATSNSPLHF. CDR3 nucleotides: TGTGCCAGCAGGACAGCAACGTCAAATTCACCCCTCCACTTT.